This T cell receptor (beta chain) emerged from a study of blood T cell repertoires in COVID-19 (dated by TCRdb to about 2020). Regarding the study in general: Samples from collaborators originated in the United States, Italy and Spain and spanned both the acute and convalescent phases of COVID-19. Where available, HLA class I and class II types were obtained from metadata supplied by the sample provider rather than from assay-based typing. Samples were obtained from the ongoing ImmuneRACE study (first 160 participants) and from approximately 1,200 subjects provided by 6 global collaborators. The repertoires were made available in a free public database intended to serve as a resource for research on the immune response to SARS-CoV-2. Nearly every sample came with metadata listing a de-identified subject ID, COVID-19 status, age in years and sex. The material from the prospective study consisted of cDNA or gDNA derived from T cells, B-cell-depleted T cells, or PBMCs. Deeply sampled blood TCRbeta repertoires from subjects exposed to, actively infected with, or recovered from COVID-19 were included in the dataset. What the study reported, not specific to this receptor: The amount of clinical and demographic metadata varied by source and participant and was provided uncurated.

Whole blood was collected in K2EDTA tubes by collaborating institutions according to the institutions' own protocols. For TCRbeta analysis, collaborator samples were shipped as frozen whole blood, as isolated PBMCs, or as DNA extracted from either sample type. For this clone: Its antigen has not been determined. No quality values exist for individual bases; no much larger clone is one base distant.

CDR1 is given as KGHSH and CDR2 as LQKENI, both from the germline V gene. The CDR3 contains 13 residues, cysteine and phenylalanine counted. The retained sequence is limited to the CDR3, 39 bases, with the frame set at the first base. V is pared back by 2 bases and J by 4 bases, with 6 bases lying between the germline termini. TCRbeta CDR3 regions were amplified from genomic DNA by means of the immunoSEQ Assay, a bias-controlled multiplex PCR. The study's processing was this. Nucleated cell counts per sample were estimated from amplification of reference gene primers within the assay. To quantify the absolute abundance of each unique TCRbeta CDR3 rearrangement, sequence reads were collapsed and filtered. For each sample, productive Simpson clonality was calculated by taking the square root of Simpson's diversity index across productive rearrangements. TCRdb provides this immuneACCESS table in a form limited to in-frame rearrangements. Some clones are lacking; in checked studies, under half of them reflect an unresolved V gene, and why the rest are absent is not known. V and J calls and clone size are as listed in that table; D and trimming were resolved from the DNA. Recorded for this sample are a few hundred thousand clones; approximately 81% of them occurred a single time. The ten largest account for 3.1% of the sample.

This TCR was sampled from a woman between 18 and 29 years old with acute or convalescent COVID-19. The source material was peripheral blood. This sequence uses TRBV18 and TRBJ1-5, and possibly TRBD1, on 5 matching bases. The CDR3 in this case is CASSPGANQPQHF. The nucleotides are TGTGCCAGCTCACCAGGGGCGAATCAGCCCCAGCATTTT.